This passage covers 6 T cell receptor beta chains from one sample sequenced in a study of cytomegalovirus exposure and HLA in healthy donors. 60 Vbeta and 13 Jbeta primers were used in PCR. Assay: immunoSEQ multiplex PCR; the TCRdb copy retains only in-frame clones and omits some. The sample has approximately 150,000 clones; roughly 77% are singletons. Input material: PBMCs. The receptors here all came from a human donor in good health.

The genes are TRBV19 and TRBJ2-4, with 8 bases lining up with TRBD2. This CDR3 is built from 15 residues. Germline loops: CDR1 LNHDA, CDR2 SQIVND (reference sequence). V was clipped by 3 bases and J by 3 bases; unmatched bases: 4. This CDR3 reads CASSIGSGSKNIQYF. The CDR3 DNA reads TGTGCCAGTAGTATCGGAAGCGGGAGCAAAAACATTCAGTACTTC.

The V call is TRBV9, the J call TRBJ1-6, with D uncertain. Germline V gives CDR1 SGDLS, CDR2 YYNGEE. V lost 0 bases and J 6 bases, leaving 16 bases between the germline ends. The CDR3 is 17 amino acids. The CDR3 spells CASSVASGDGLNSPLHF. The CDR3, as DNA: TGTGCCAGCAGCGTAGCTTCGGGAGACGGACTTAATTCACCCCTCCACTTT.

This rearrangement joins TRBV28 to TRBJ2-7; D is unresolved. Germline V gene lookup returns CDR1 MDHEN and CDR2 SYDVKM. CDR3 length: 12 amino acids. Trimming left V 6 bases short and J 3 bases short, with 9 bases between. The CDR3 DNA reads as TGTGCCAGCAGCTCCCGGGTCTACGAGCAGTACTTC. It is translated as CASSSRVYEQYF.

This rearrangement joins TRBV30 to TRBJ1-1; D is possibly TRBD1 (6 bases). Deletions cut 4 bases from V and 2 bases from J, with 11 bases between. Germline V gene sequence: CDR1 GTSNPN, CDR2 SVGIG (reference sequence). The CDR3 covers 13 residues. The chain's CDR3 is CAWNQGPNTEAFF. CDR3 nucleotides: TGTGCCTGGAATCAGGGGCCTAACACTGAAGCTTTCTTT.

This clone appeared a few times. The rearrangement links TRBV5-4 to TRBJ1-1; D is perhaps TRBD1 (6 bases). Germline-derived CDR1 and CDR2 are SGHNT and YYREEE (reference sequence). Trimming cost V 4 bases and J 1 base, with 20 bases left between them. CDR3 length equals 17 residues. CDR3 in amino acids: CASSIRRTVTKNTEAFF. CDR3 nucleotide sequence: TGTGCCAGCAGCATCCGGCGGACAGTAACGAAGAACACTGAAGCTTTCTTT.

A note on this clone: An end of the junction differs from the germline gene, which may be a read error. V gene TRBV14 combines with J gene TRBJ2-3; TRBD2 aligns across 8 bases. The germline V gene encodes CDR1 SGHDN and CDR2 FVKESK. The CDR3 is made up of 15 amino acids. CDR3 sequence (DNA): TGTGCCAGTAGCCGTAGCGGGATCTTCACAGATACGCAGTATTTT. This translates into CASSRSGIFTDTQYF.